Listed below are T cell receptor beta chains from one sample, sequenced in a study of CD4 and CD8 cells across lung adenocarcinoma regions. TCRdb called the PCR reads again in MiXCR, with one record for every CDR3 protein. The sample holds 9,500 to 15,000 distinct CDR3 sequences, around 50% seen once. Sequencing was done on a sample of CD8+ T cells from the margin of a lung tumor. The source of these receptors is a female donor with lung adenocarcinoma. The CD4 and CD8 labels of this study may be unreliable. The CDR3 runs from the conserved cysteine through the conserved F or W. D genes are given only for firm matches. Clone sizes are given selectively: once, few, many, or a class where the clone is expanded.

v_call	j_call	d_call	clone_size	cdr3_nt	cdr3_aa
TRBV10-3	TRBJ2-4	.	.	TGTGGCATCACGGAGCTGGGAGCCAAAAATACGCAGTATTTC	CGITELGAKNTQYF
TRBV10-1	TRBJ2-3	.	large	TGCGCCAGCAGTGTGACCACAGATACGCAGTATTTT	CASSVTTDTQYF
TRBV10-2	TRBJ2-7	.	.	TGCGCCAGCAGTGAAGGGCGGGATGCCTACAATGAGCAGTACTTC	CASSEGRDAYNEQYF
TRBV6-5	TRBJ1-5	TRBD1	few	TGTGCCAGCAGTCCACTCGGGACAGACAATCAGCCCCAGCATTTT	CASSPLGTDNQPQHF
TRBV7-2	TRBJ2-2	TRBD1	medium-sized	TGTGCCAGCAGCTTAAAGGCGACAGGGGTGAACACCGGGGAGCTGTTTTTT	CASSLKATGVNTGELFF
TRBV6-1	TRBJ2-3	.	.	TGTGCCAGCAGGGAAGCCGGGGGCAAAGATACGCAGTATTTC	CASREAGGKDTQYF
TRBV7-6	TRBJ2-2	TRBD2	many	TGTGCCAGCAGCCCAACCAGACTAGCGGTGAACACCGGGGAGCTGTTTTTT	CASSPTRLAVNTGELFF
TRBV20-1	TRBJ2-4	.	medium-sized	TGCAGTGCTAGAGATTCATGGGGAAAGGCCAAAAACATTCAGTACTTC	CSARDSWGKAKNIQYF
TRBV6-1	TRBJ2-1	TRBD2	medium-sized	TGTGCCAGCAGTGAACTGGGAGGGGCTCGGGACAATGAGCAGTTCTTC	CASSELGGARDNEQFF
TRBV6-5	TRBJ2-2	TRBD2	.	TGTGCCAGCAGCTATCCAACTAGCGGGGGGTTTACCACCGGGGAGCTGTTTTTT	CASSYPTSGGFTTGELFF
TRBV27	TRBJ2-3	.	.	TGTGCCAGCAGTTTATCGGGGCCGGGACACTCCCATACCCAGTACTTT	CASSLSGPGHSHTQYF
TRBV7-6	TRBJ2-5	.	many	TGTGCCAGCAGCTTAGACGCCCTGGAGACCCAGTACTTC	CASSLDALETQYF
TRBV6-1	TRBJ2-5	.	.	TGTGCCAGCAGGGAAGCGCTTCGGGGTCAAGAGACCCAGTACTTC	CASREALRGQETQYF
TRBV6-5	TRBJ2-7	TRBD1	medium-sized	TGTGCCAGCAGTTCTCTGGGACAGGGACCCTACGAGCAGTACTTC	CASSSLGQGPYEQYF
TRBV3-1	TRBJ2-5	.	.	TGTGCCAGCAGCTCCTCGGGGCCCTGGGAGACCCAGTACTTC	CASSSSGPWETQYF